This T cell receptor (beta chain) was retrieved from a study of T cell responses to AZD1222 COVID-19 vaccine. General study points: A mostly white British donor set with more females was recruited, and clonal diversity was possibly underestimated. Repertoire sampling was restricted to post-peak T cell response timepoints.

Germline V gives CDR1 SGHVS, CDR2 FNYEAQ. This CDR3 is built from 15 residues. V was trimmed by 5 bases and J by 6 bases, leaving 14 bases between them. Here immunoSEQ multiplex PCR was the method, and the copy in TCRdb shows in-frame clones only, minus some. This table holds approximately 200,000 clones, over 85% found once. Pooling covered second doses at about 4 or about 12 weeks. As for this clone: Its specificity is not known.

The TCR was taken from an adult who received the AZD1222 COVID-19 vaccine. The specimen was peripheral blood, collected 28 days after the second AZD1222 dose. This chain joins TRBV7-6 and TRBJ2-6; D gene unclear. The CDR3 here is CASSPLGSQANVLTF. The CDR3 coding sequence is TGTGCCAGCAGCCCACTTGGGTCCCAGGCCAACGTCCTGACTTTC.